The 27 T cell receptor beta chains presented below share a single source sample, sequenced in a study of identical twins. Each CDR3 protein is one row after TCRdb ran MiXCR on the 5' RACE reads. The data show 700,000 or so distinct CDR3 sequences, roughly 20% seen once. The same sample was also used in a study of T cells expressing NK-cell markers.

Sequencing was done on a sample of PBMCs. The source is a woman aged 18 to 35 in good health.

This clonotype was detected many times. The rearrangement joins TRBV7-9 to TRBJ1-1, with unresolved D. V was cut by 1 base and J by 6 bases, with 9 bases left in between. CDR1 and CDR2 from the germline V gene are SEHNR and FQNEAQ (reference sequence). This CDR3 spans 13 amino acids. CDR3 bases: TGTGCCAGCAGCTTAGTGAGTTTCCCTGAAGCTTTCTTT. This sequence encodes CASSLVSFPEAFF. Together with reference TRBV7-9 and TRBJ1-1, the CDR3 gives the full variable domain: DTGVSQNPRHKITKRGQNVTFRCDPISEHNRLYWYRQTLGQGPEFLTYFQNEAQLEKSRLLSDRFSAERPKGSFSTLEIQRTEQGDSAMYLCASSLVSFPEAFFGQGTRLTVV.

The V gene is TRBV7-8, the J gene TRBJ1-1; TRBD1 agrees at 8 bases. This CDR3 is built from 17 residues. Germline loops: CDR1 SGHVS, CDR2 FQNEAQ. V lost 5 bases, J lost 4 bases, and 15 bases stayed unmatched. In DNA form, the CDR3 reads TGTGCCAGCAGCAACATCGACAGGGGTAGAAGGGCCACTGAAGCTTTCTTT. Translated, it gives CASSNIDRGRRATEAFF. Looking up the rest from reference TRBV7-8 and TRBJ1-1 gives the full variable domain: GAGVSQSPRYKVAKRGQDVALRCDPISGHVSLFWYQQALGQGPEFLTYFQNEAQLDKSGLPSDRFFAERPEGSVSTLKIQRTQQEDSAVYLCASSNIDRGRRATEAFFGQGTRLTVV.

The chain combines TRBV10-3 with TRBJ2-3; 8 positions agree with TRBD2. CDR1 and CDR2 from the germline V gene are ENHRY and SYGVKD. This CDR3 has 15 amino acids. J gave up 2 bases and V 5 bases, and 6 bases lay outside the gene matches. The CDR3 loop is CAISSGRRDTDTQYF. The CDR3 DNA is TGTGCCATCAGTAGCGGGAGAAGAGACACAGATACGCAGTATTTT.

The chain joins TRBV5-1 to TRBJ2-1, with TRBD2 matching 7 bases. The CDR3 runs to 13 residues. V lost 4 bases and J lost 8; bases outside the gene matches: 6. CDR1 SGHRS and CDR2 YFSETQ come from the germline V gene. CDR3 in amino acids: CASSGRTSDEQFF. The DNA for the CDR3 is TGCGCCAGCAGCGGGAGGACTAGTGATGAGCAGTTCTTC.

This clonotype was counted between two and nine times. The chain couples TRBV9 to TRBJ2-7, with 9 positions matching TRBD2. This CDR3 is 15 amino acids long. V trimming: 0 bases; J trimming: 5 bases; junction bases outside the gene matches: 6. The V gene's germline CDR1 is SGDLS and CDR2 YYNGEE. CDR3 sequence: CASSVVAGGPHEQYF. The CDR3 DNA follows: TGTGCCAGCAGCGTAGTGGCGGGAGGGCCGCACGAGCAGTACTTC.

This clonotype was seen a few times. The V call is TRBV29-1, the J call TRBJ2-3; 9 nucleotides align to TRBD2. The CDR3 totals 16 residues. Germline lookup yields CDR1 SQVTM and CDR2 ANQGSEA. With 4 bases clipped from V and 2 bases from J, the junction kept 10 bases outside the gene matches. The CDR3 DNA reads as TGCAGCGTTGCTTCCCCCTGGACTAGCGACACAGATACGCAGTATTTT. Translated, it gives CSVASPWTSDTDTQYF.

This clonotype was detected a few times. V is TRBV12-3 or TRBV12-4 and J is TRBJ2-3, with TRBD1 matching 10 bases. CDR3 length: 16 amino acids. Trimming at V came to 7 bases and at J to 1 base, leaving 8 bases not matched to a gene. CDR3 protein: CASNPDRGHGTDTQYF. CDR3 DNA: TGTGCCAGCAACCCCGACAGGGGGCATGGCACAGATACGCAGTATTTT.

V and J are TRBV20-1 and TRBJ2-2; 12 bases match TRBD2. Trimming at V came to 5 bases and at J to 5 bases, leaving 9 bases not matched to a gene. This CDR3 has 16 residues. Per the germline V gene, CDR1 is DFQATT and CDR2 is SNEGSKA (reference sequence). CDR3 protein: CSAYQTSGRSTGELFF. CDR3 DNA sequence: TGCAGTGCTTACCAGACTAGCGGGAGAAGTACCGGGGAGCTGTTTTTT.

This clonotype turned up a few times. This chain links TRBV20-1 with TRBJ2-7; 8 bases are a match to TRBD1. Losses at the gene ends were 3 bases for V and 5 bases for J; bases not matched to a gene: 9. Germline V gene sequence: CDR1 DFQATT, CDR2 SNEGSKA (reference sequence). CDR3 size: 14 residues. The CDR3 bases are TGCAGTGCTAGGGGCGCCAGGGGGCTGGACGAGCAGTACTTC. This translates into CSARGARGLDEQYF.

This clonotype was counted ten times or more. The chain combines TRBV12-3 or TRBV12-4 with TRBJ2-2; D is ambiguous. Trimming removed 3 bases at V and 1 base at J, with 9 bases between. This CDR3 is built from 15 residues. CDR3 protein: CASSLYTRNTGELFF. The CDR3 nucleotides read TGTGCCAGCAGTTTGTATACACGGAACACCGGGGAGCTGTTTTTT.

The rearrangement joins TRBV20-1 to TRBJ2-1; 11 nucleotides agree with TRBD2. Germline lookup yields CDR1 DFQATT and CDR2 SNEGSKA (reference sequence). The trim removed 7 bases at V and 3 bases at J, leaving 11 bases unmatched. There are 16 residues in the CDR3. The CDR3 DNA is TGCAGTGTCCGACTGACTAGCGGGGACCGCTACAATGAGCAGTTCTTC. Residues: CSVRLTSGDRYNEQFF.

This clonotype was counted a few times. DNA of the CDR3: TGTGCCAGCAGCTTTTGGGGGGTAAAGTACTTC. It encodes CASSFWGVKYF. The chain carries TRBV7-9 and TRBJ2-7; a weak D match, TRBD2 (6 bases). V lost 3 bases and J 11 bases, leaving 11 bases between the germline ends. The CDR3 extends over 11 amino acids. CDR1 SEHNR and CDR2 FQNEAQ come from the germline V gene (reference sequence).

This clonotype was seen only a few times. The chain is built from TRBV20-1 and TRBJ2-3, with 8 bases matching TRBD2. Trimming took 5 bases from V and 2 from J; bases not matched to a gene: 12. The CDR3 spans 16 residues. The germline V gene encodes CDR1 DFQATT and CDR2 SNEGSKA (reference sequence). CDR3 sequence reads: CSASSLAGAFTDTQYF. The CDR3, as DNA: TGCAGTGCTTCAAGTCTAGCGGGTGCTTTCACAGATACGCAGTATTTT.

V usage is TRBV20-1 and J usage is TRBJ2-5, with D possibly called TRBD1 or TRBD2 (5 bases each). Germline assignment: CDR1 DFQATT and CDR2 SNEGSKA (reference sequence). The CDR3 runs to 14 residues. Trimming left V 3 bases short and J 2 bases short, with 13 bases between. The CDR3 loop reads CSASGNTGQETQYF. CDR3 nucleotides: TGCAGTGCTAGCGGGAATACAGGTCAAGAGACCCAGTACTTC.

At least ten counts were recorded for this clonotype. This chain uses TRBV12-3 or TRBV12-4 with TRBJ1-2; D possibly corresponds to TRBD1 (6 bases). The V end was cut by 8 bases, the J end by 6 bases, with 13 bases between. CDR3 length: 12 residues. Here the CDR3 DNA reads TGTGCCAGCTCAACGGGGGCGCATGGCTACACCTTC. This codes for CASSTGAHGYTF.

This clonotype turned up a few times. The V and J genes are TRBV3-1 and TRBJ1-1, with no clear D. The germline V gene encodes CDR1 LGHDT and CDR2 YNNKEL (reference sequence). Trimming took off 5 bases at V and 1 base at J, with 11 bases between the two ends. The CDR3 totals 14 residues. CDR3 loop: CASSYWAANTEAFF. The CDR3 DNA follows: TGTGCCAGCAGCTACTGGGCAGCGAACACTGAAGCTTTCTTT.

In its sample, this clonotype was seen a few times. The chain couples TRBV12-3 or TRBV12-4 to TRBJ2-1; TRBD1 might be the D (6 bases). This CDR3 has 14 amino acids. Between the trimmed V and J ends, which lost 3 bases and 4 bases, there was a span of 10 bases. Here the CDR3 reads CASSFRQGYNEQFF. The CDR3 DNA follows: TGTGCCAGCAGTTTTCGTCAGGGGTACAATGAGCAGTTCTTC.

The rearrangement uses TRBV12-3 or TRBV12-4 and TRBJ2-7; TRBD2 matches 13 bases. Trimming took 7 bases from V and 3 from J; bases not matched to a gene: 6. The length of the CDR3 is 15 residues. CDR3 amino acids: CASNQGLAGNYEQYF. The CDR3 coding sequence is TGTGCCAGCAACCAGGGACTAGCGGGGAACTACGAGCAGTACTTC.

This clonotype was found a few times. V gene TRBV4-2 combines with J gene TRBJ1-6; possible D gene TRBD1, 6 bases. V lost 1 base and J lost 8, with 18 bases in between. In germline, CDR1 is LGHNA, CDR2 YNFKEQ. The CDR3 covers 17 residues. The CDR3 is CASSQGSGGQGYSPLHF. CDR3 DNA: TGTGCCAGCAGCCAAGGGAGTGGGGGGCAGGGCTATTCACCCCTCCACTTT.

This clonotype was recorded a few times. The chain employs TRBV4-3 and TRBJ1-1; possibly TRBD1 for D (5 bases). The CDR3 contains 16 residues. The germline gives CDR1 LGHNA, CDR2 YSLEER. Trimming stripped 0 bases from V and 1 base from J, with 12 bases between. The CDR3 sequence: CASSQDYPGPNTEAFF. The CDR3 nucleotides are TGCGCCAGCAGCCAAGATTACCCAGGGCCGAACACTGAAGCTTTCTTT.

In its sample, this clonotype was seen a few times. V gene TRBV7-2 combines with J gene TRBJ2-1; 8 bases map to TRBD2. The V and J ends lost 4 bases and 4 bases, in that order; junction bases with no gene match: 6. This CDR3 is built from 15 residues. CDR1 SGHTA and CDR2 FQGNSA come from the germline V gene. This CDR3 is CASSSPPGGYNEQFF. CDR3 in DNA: TGTGCCAGCAGCTCCCCCCCGGGGGGGTACAATGAGCAGTTCTTC.

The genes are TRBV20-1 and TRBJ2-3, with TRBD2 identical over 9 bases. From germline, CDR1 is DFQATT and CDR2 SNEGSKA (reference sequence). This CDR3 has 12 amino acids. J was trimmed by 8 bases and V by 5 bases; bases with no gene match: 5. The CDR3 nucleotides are TGCAGTGCTGGCCAGACTAGCGGTACGCAGTATTTT. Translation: CSAGQTSGTQYF.

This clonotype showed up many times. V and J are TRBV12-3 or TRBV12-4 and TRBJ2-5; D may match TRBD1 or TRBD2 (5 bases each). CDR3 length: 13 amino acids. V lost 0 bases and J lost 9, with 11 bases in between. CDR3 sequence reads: CASSLAGDGAQYF. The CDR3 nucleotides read TGTGCCAGCAGTTTAGCGGGGGATGGGGCCCAGTACTTC.

The CDR3 DNA reads TGCGCCAGCAGCTTGGTGAGGCGGGCATACGTAGGGTCGAACACTGAAGCTTTCTTT. Its translation: CASSLVRRAYVGSNTEAFF. V and J are TRBV5-1 and TRBJ1-1; D ambiguous. The V gene's germline CDR1 is SGHRS and CDR2 YFSETQ. CDR3 length equals 19 residues. Trimming removed 0 bases from V and 1 base from J, with 22 bases in between.

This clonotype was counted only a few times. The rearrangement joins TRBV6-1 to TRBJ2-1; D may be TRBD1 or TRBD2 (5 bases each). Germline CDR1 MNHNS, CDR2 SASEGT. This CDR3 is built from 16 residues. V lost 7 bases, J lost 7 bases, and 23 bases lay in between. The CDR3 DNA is TGTGCCAGCAACAACGTATGGGACGGAAGGGTAAATGAGCAGTTCTTC. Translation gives CASNNVWDGRVNEQFF.

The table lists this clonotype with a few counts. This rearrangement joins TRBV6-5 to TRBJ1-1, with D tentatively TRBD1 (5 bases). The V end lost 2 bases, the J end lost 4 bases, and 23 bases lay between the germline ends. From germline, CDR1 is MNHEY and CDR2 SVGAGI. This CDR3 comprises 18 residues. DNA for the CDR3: TGTGCCAGCAGTTACGGACGGCAGCCCCCGACCGGGGGCACTGAAGCTTTCTTT. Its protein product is CASSYGRQPPTGGTEAFF.

CDR3 nucleotides: TGCGCCAGCAACCGGGACAGCCCCTACGAGCAGTACTTC. It encodes CASNRDSPYEQYF. The gene calls are TRBV5-1 and TRBJ2-7; 7 nucleotides align to TRBD1. J gave up 2 bases and V 6 bases, and 5 bases lay outside the gene matches. Germline CDR1 and CDR2: SGHRS and YFSETQ. The CDR3 is made up of 13 amino acids. Full variable domain (remainder filled in from reference TRBV5-1 and TRBJ2-7): KAGVTQTPRYLIKTRGQQVTLSCSPISGHRSVSWYQQTPGQGLQFLFEYFSETQRNKGNFPGRFSGRQFSNSRSEMNVSTLELGDSALYLCASNRDSPYEQYFGPGTRLTVT.